This T cell receptor (beta chain) was sequenced in a study of T cells in Graves' hyperthyroidism and ophthalmopathy. The CDR3 is 17 amino acids. The ends lost 0 bases at V and 4 bases at J; junction bases unmatched: 10. Looked up from germline, CDR1 is MRHNA and CDR2 is SNTAGT. TCR beta CDR3 regions were amplified from RNA. The TCR CDR3 was amplified in a first-round RT-PCR using the HTBI primer set. A single record per CDR3 protein comes from TCRdb applying MiXCR to the multiplex PCR reads. The sample consists of under 350,000 distinct CDR3 sequences, about an eighth of them appearing once. This sequence was found in a woman aged 25 to 39 with Graves' hyperthyroidism that later progressed to Graves' ophthalmopathy. Sequences were obtained from blood. The chain has TRBV6-4 and TRBJ2-7, with 9 positions matching TRBD2. The CDR3 protein is CASSDSDSGRLWYEQYF. CDR3 sequence (DNA): TGTGCCAGCAGTGACTCCGATAGCGGGAGACTTTGGTACGAGCAGTACTTC.